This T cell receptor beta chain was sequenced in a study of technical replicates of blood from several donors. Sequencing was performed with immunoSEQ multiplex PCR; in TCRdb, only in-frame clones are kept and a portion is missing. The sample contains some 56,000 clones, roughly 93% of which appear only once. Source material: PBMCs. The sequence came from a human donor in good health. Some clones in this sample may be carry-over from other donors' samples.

This CDR3 is CASSLGVQTYEQYF. In DNA, the CDR3 is TGTGCCAGCAGCTTGGGTGTACAGACATACGAGCAGTACTTC. V is TRBV5-5 and J is TRBJ2-7, with D uncertain. V was clipped by 0 bases and J by 4 bases, with 11 bases between them. Germline CDR1 and CDR2: SGHKS and YYEKEE (reference sequence). The CDR3 has 14 residues.